The text below deals with one T cell receptor (delta chain). This receptor's antigen is unknown. A far larger clone is a single base away, which makes a read error likely. The same CDR3 can be traced to other DNA sequences in this sample. This sample was taken from a study of gamma delta lymphoproliferative disorders and STAT genes listed by TCRdb under 2018. Background on the whole study: Gamma-chain libraries were prepared from at least 50 ng of genomic DNA using the LymphoTrack Dx TCRG Assay. Because no corresponding Invivoscribe delta assay was available, delta-chain libraries were prepared according to the EuroClonality-NGS working group standard operating procedure. The study profiled TCR gamma and delta CDR3 repertoires by deep sequencing in Tgammadelta lymphoproliferative disease patients and healthy controls, within a larger immunophenotypic and STAT-mutation study. To confirm results, a couple of gamma-chain samples and all delta-chain samples were sequenced twice.

Both library preparation methods relied on multiplex PCR with primers aimed at conserved V and J regions of the TCR genes. After purification and pooling, the amplicons were sequenced on an Illumina MiSeq platform. The study's processing was this. V(D)J alignment, clonotype assembly and translation were performed with MiXCR, whereas functionality assessment and CDR3 repertoire analyses were performed with VDJtools. CDR3 was defined according to IMGT, and analyses were limited to productive sequences using functional genes, with ORF genes and pseudogenes excluded. A custom Python script searched for identical amino acid CDR3s of major clonotypes (frequency >=5%) across all patients and controls. Clonotype frequencies in patients versus controls were compared with a one-sided non-parametric Wilcoxon test. TCRdb reprocessed the public reads with the caller CATT; rows with the same DNA were merged afterwards. V and J calls and clone size were set by TCRdb, not the authors. This sample is represented by 2,300 or so delta-chain clones; approximately 1.5% of them were singletons. Approximately 45% of the sample goes to the ten largest clones.

TCR sequencing was performed on genomic DNA from peripheral blood mononuclear cells isolated from patients and controls. As controls, 23 healthy adult blood donors (median age around 60 years; about twelve males and 11 females) were included and were matched to patients for age and sex. The paper's findings and limits, for the study overall: Almost every major gamma and delta clonotype in patients was public, meaning shared with at least one healthy donor, and only two gamma clonotypes were private to disease. Leukemic cells were skewed toward terminal effectors, whereas control T cells likely spanned varied maturation stages, a difference potentially limiting comparisons between patients and controls. When whole repertoires were clustered, gamma repertoires from patients grouped apart from those of healthy controls, but delta repertoires did not separate between the groups. The authors noted that NGS specificity may be reduced at low frequencies, so the public or private nature of leukemic clones needs confirmation.

Including cysteine and phenylalanine, the CDR3 has 24 amino acids. The entry retains the CDR3 DNA only, 72 bases that are in frame from base 1. For CDR1 and CDR2, the germline V gene lists TSWWSYY and QGS. This sequence uses TRDV1 and TRDJ1, and TRDD3 aligns with 11 junction nucleotides. The source is a human donor in good health. Material for sequencing was blood. The DNA reads TGTGCTCTTGGGGGGAATATCTTCCCGACATTTCCTTTACTGGGGGATAAGTACACCGATAAACTCATCTTC. Its product reads: CALGGNIFPTFPLLGDKYTDKLIF.